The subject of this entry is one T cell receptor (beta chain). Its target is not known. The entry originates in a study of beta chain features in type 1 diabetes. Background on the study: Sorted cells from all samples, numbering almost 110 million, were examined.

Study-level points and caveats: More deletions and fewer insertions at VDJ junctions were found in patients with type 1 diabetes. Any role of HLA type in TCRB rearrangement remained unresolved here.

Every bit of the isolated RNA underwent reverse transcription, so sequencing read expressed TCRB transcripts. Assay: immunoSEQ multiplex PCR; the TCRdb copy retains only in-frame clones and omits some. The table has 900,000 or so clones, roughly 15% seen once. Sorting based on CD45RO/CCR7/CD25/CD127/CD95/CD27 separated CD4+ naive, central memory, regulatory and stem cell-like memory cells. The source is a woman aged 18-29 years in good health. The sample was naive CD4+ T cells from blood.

This chain's CDR3 is CASSFDTGELFF. Here the CDR3 DNA reads TGTGCCAGCAGCTTCGATACCGGGGAGCTGTTTTTT. The V gene is TRBV7-9, the J gene TRBJ2-2; D is ambiguous. Germline V lookup: CDR1 SEHNR, CDR2 FQNEAQ (reference sequence). V gave up 3 bases and J gave up 5 bases, with 4 bases separating them. The CDR3 has 12 residues.